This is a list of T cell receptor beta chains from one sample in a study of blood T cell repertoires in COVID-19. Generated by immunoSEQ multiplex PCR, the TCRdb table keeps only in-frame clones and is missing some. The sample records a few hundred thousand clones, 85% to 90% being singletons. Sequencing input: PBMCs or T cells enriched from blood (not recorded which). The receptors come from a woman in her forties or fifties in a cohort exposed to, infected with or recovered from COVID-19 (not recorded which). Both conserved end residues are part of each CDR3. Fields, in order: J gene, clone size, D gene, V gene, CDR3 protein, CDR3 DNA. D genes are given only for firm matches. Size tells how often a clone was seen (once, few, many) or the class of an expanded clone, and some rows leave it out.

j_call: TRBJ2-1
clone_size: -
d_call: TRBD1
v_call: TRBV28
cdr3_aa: CASAGQVGKSSYNEQFF
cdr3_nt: TGTGCCAGCGCGGGACAGGTTGGAAAAAGCTCCTACAATGAGCAGTTCTTC

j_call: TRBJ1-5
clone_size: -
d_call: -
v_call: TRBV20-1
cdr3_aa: CSASLSGQPQHF
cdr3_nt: TGCAGTGCTAGTCTGTCGGGTCAGCCCCAGCATTTT

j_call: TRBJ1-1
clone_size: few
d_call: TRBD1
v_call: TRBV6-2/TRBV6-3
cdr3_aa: CASSSGQGWTEAFF
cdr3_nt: TGTGCCAGCAGTTCTGGACAGGGGTGGACTGAAGCTTTCTTT

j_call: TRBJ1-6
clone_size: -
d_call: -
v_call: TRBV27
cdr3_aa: CASSSYREGRNSPLHF
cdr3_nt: TGTGCCAGCAGTTCCTACAGGGAGGGGAGGAATTCACCCCTCCACTTT

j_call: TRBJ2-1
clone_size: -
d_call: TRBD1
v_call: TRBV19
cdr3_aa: CASSRTGWPNEQFF
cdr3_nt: TGTGCCAGTAGTCGGACAGGATGGCCTAATGAGCAGTTCTTC

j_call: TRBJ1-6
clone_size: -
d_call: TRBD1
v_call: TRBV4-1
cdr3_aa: CASSQDGQGRNSPLHF
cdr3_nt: TGCGCCAGCAGCCAAGACGGACAGGGGCGGAATTCACCCCTCCACTTT

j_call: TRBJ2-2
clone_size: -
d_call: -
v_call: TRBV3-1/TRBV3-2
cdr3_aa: CASSQDILARNTGELFF
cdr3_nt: TGTGCCAGCAGCCAAGATATACTAGCAAGGAACACCGGGGAGCTGTTTTTT

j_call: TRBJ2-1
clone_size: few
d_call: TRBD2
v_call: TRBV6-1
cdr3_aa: CASSEERGGLDEQFF
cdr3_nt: TGTGCCAGCAGTGAAGAGCGGGGGGGCCTGGATGAGCAGTTCTTC

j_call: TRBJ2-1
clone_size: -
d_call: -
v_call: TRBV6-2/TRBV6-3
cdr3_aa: CASSYRIGGENWENEQFF
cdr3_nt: TGTGCCAGCAGTTATCGTATCGGCGGGGAGAATTGGGAAAATGAGCAGTTCTTC

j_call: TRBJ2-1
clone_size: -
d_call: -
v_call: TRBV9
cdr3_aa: CASSSRGGQTGDEQFF
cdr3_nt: TGTGCCAGCAGCTCCCGTGGCGGGCAAACGGGGGATGAGCAGTTCTTC

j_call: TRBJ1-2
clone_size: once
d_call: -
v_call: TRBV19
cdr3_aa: CASRAGQTNYGYTF
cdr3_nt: TGTGCCAGTAGGGCCGGACAGACTAACTATGGCTACACCTTC

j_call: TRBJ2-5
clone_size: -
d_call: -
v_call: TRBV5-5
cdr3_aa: CASSPLQETQYF
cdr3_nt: TGTGCCAGCAGCCCACTACAAGAGACCCAGTACTTC

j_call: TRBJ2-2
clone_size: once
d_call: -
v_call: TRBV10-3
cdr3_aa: CAISQNRAGSTGELFF
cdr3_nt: TGTGCCATCAGTCAAAACAGGGCTGGGAGCACCGGGGAGCTGTTTTTT

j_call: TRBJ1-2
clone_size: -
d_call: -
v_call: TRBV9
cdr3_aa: CASSGQNEGYTF
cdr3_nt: TGTGCCAGCAGCGGCCAAAATGAGGGCTACACCTTC

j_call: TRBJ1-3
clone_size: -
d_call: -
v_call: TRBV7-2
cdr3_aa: CASSRSDGYSGNTIYF
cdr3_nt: TGTGCCAGCAGCCGGAGTGACGGATACTCTGGAAACACCATATATTTT

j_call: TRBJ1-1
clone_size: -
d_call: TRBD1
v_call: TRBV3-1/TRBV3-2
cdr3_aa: CASSPFLQGRWMNTEAFF
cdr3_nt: TGTGCCAGCAGCCCTTTTCTACAGGGGCGGTGGATGAACACTGAAGCTTTCTTT

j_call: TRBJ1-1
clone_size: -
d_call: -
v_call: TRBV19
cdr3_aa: CASSIAGAGPTEAFF
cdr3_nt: TGTGCCAGTAGTATAGCAGGAGCGGGTCCAACTGAAGCTTTCTTT

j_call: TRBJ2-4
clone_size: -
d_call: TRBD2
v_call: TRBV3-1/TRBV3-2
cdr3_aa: CASSEWASGGKNIQYF
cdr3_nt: TGTGCCAGCAGCGAATGGGCTAGCGGGGGCAAAAACATTCAGTACTTC

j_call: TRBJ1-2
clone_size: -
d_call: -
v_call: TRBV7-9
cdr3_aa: CASSFVDYGYTF
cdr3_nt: TGTGCCAGCAGCTTCGTAGATTATGGCTACACCTTC

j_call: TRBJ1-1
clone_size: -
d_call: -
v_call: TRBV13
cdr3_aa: CASSFSGRTEAFF
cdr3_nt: TGTGCCAGCAGCTTTTCCGGTCGGACTGAAGCTTTCTTT

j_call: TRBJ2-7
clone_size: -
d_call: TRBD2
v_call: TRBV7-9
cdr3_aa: CASSSLGLLYEQYF
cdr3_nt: TGTGCCAGCAGCTCCCTGGGACTACTTTACGAGCAGTACTTC

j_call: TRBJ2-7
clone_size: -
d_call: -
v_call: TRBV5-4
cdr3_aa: CASSPGGDSVREQYF
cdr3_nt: TGTGCCAGCAGCCCGGGGGGGGACAGTGTACGAGAGCAGTACTTC

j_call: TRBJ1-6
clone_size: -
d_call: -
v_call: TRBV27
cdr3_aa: CASSSPGENSPLHF
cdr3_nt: TGTGCCAGCAGTTCACCAGGGGAGAATTCACCCCTCCACTTT

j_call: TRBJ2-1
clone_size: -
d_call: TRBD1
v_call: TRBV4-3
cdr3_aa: CASSQDLRDPGQGAVEQFF
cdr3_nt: TGCGCCAGCAGCCAAGATCTCAGGGACCCGGGACAGGGGGCCGTTGAGCAGTTCTTC

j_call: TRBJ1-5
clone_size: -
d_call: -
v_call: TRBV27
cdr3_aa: CASRLLGGDHSNQPQHF
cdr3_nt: TGTGCCAGCAGATTATTGGGAGGTGATCATAGCAATCAGCCCCAGCATTTT

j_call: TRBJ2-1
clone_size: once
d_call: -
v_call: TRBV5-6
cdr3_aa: CASSLYGNEQFF
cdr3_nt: TGTGCCAGCAGCTTATACGGCAATGAGCAGTTCTTC

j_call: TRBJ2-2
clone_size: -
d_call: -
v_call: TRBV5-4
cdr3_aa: CASSLDRAAGELFF
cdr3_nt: TGTGCCAGCAGCTTGGACAGGGCCGCCGGGGAGCTGTTTTTT

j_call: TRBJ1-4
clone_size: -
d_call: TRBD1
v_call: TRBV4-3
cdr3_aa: CASSQDSSGQGARGKLFF
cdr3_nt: TGCGCCAGCAGCCAAGATAGCTCGGGACAGGGGGCGCGAGGAAAACTGTTTTTT

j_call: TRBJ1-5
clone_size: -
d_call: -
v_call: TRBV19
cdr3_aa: CASSIVSRNNQPQHF
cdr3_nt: TGTGCCAGTAGTATAGTTTCGAGGAACAATCAGCCCCAGCATTTT

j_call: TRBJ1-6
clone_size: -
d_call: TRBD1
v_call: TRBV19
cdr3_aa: CASRRVGTGTGNSPLHF
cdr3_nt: TGTGCCAGTAGGAGAGTGGGGACAGGGACCGGTAATTCACCCCTCCACTTT

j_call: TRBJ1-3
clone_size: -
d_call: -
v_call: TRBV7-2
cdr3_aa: CASSWGTTRDTIYF
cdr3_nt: TGTGCCAGCAGCTGGGGTACTACGAGGGACACCATATATTTT

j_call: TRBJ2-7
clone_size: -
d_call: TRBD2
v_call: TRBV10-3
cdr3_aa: CAIRDLAGVSNEQYF
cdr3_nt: TGTGCCATCAGGGACCTAGCGGGGGTGTCTAACGAGCAGTACTTC

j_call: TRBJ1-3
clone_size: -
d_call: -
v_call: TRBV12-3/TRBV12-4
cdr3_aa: CASRTASGNTIYF
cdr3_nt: TGTGCCAGCCGTACAGCCTCTGGAAACACCATATATTTT

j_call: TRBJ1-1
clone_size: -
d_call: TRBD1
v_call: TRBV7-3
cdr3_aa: CASSLTGGYTEAFF
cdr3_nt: TGTGCCAGCAGCTTGACAGGGGGCTACACTGAAGCTTTCTTT

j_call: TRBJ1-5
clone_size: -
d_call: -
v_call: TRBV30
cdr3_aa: CAWSVGPGYSNQPQHF
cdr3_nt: TGTGCCTGGAGTGTGGGCCCAGGGTATAGCAATCAGCCCCAGCATTTT

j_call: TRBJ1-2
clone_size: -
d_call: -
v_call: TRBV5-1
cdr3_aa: CASSDTYGYTF
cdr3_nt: TGCGCCAGCAGCGACACATATGGCTACACCTTC

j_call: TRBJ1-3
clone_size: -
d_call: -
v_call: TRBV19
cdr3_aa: CASSINRQGSGNTIYF
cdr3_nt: TGTGCCAGTAGTATAAATCGTCAGGGATCTGGAAACACCATATATTTT

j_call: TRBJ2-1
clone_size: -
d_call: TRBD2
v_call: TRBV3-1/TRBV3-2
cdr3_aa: CASSPQRGEQFF
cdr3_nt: TGTGCCAGCAGCCCCCAGCGGGGTGAGCAGTTCTTC

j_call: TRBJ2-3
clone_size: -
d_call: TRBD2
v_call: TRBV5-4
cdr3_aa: CASSQASGGASTDTQYF
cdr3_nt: TGTGCCAGCAGCCAAGCTAGCGGGGGGGCGAGCACAGATACGCAGTATTTT

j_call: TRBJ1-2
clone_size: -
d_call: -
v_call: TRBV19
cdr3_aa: CASSISAGLQGYTF
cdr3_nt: TGTGCCAGTAGTATATCGGCAGGGCTCCAAGGCTACACCTTC

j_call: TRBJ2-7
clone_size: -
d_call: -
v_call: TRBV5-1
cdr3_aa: CASSGGVNRATNEQYF
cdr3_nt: TGCGCCAGCAGCGGGGGAGTAAACAGGGCGACCAACGAGCAGTACTTC

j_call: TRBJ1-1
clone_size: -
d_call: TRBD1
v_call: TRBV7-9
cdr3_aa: CASSLEGGTGNTEAFF
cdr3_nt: TGTGCCAGCAGCTTAGAGGGTGGGACAGGGAACACTGAAGCTTTCTTT

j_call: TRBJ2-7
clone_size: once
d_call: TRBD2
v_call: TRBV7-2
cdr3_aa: CASSSRSGGLHYEQYF
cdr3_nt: TGTGCCAGCAGCTCCCGTAGCGGGGGGCTCCACTACGAGCAGTACTTC

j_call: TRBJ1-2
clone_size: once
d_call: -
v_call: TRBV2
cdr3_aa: CASRGGTFNYGYTF
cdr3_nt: TGTGCCAGCAGGGGAGGCACTTTTAACTATGGCTACACCTTC

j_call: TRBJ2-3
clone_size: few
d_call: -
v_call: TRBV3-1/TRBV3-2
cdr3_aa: CASSPRQEWVFPGGTDTQYF
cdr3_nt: TGTGCCAGCAGCCCGCGACAGGAGTGGGTGTTCCCTGGGGGCACAGATACGCAGTATTTT

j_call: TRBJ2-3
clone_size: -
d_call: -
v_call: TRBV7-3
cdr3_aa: CASSLNQGATDTQYF
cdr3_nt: TGTGCCAGCAGCTTAAACCAGGGTGCCACAGATACGCAGTATTTT

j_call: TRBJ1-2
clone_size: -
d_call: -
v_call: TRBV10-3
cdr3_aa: CAISESSPTSSYTF
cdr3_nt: TGTGCCATCAGTGAGTCTTCCCCCACTAGTAGCTACACCTTC

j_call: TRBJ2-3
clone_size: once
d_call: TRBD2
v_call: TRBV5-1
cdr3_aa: CASSGGSGTSTDTQYF
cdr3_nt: TGCGCCAGCAGCGGGGGGAGCGGGACTAGCACAGATACGCAGTATTTT

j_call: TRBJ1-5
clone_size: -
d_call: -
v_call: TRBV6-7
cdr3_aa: CASSYSAGEVQPQHF
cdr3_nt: TGTGCCAGCAGTTACTCCGCAGGGGAAGTTCAGCCCCAGCATTTT

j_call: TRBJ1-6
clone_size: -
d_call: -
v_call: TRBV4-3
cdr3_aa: CASSQEQAPNSPLHF
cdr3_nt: TGCGCCAGCAGCCAAGAACAGGCACCGAATTCACCCCTCCACTTT

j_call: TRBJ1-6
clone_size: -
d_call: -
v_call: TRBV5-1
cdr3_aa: CASSISGGQNSPLHF
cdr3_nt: TGCGCCAGCAGCATCTCCGGAGGGCAGAATTCACCCCTCCACTTT

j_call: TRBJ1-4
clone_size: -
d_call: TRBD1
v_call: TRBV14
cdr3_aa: CASSLARTGGPAEKLFF
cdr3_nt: TGTGCCAGCAGCCTAGCTCGGACAGGGGGGCCGGCGGAAAAACTGTTTTTT

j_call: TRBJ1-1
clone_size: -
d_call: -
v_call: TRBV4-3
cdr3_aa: CASSTDRNTEAFF
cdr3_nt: TGCGCCAGCAGCACCGACAGGAACACTGAAGCTTTCTTT

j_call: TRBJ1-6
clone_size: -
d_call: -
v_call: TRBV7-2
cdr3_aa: CASSSDSSPLHF
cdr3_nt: TGTGCCAGCAGCTCGGACTCGTCGCCCCTCCACTTT

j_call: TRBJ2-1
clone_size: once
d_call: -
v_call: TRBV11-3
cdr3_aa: CASSLVRGNEQFF
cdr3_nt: TGTGCCAGCAGCTTAGTTCGGGGCAATGAGCAGTTCTTC

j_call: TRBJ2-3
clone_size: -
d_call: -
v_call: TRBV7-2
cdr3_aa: CASSSESSAPATDTQYF
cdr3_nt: TGTGCCAGCAGCTCCGAGTCGAGCGCTCCCGCCACAGATACGCAGTATTTT

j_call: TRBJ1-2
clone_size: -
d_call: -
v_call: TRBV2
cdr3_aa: CAGIEQEQIYGYTF
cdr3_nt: TGTGCCGGGATTGAACAGGAGCAAATCTATGGCTACACCTTC